This TCR beta chain comes out of a study of molecular identifiers for immune sequencing clone quantification. Comments on this clonotype: Its matching antigen is unknown.

Study-level points and caveats: A shared barcode on identical TCR molecules could lead to underestimated sizes for highly expanded clones. Jurkat TCR RNA from one cell was spiked into about 1 million naive cells, and it was reportedly detectable there.

Construction of naive CD8 libraries employed 20,000 to 1,000,000 sorted cells together with 10%, 30% or 50% RNA. TCRdb reprocessed the PCR reads with MiXCR, giving one entry per CDR3 protein. The sample carries more than 550,000 distinct CDR3 sequences, about 25% recorded once. This CDR3 has 14 residues. Germline V gene data show CDR1 as MNHEY and CDR2 as SMNVEV (reference sequence). V was cut by 2 bases and J by 0 bases, with 8 bases left in between. The material sequenced was naive CD8+ T cells from blood, with Jurkat cell RNA spiked in. Sample subset: FACS-sorted CD8+CD4-CCR7+CD45RA+ naive T cells. The chain couples TRBV27 to TRBJ2-7; D unclear. This receptor was identified in a human donor in good health. Some libraries in this study had Jurkat cell RNA spiked in. The CDR3 region is CASSLTGNSYEQYF. CDR3 bases: TGTGCCAGCAGTTTAACTGGCAACTCCTACGAGCAGTACTTC.